Given below is one T cell receptor beta chain in context. Data came from immunoSEQ multiplex PCR; TCRdb stores just in-frame clones and leaves some out. The table has some 260,000 clones, 88% seen once. The sample originates from a study of blood T cell repertoires in COVID-19. The CDR3 is 15 residues long. V lost 4 bases to trimming and J lost 2 bases, with 14 bases between them. Germline CDR1 LGHNA, CDR2 YSLEER. The chain uses TRBV4-3 and TRBJ1-1, with D perhaps matching TRBD1 (5 bases). The source of this sequence is a human donor in a cohort sampled during active COVID-19. The sequenced sample was peripheral blood. This CDR3 reads CASSLSTAPNTEAFF. The CDR3, as DNA: TGCGCCAGCAGCCTGTCGACAGCACCCAACACTGAAGCTTTCTTT.